Below are 4 T cell receptor beta chains sequenced from a single sample in a study of cytomegalovirus exposure and HLA in healthy donors. The PCR made use of 60 Vbeta and 13 Jbeta primers. Produced via immunoSEQ multiplex PCR; TCRdb's table is partial and in-frame only. The sample lists about 150,000 clones, 75% to 90% occurring once. The sequenced sample was PBMCs. These receptors came from a male donor in good health and CMV-seropositive.

The rearrangement joins TRBV6-1 to TRBJ1-1; D not certain. V gave up 5 bases and J gave up 0 bases, with 7 bases separating them. This CDR3 is 13 amino acids long. Germline V CDR1 and CDR2: MNHNS, SASEGT. This chain's CDR3 is CASSFRMNTEAFF. The CDR3, as DNA: TGTGCCAGCAGTTTTCGTATGAACACTGAAGCTTTCTTT.

The rearrangement uses TRBV9 and TRBJ1-1, with D possibly being TRBD1 (5 bases). This CDR3 comprises 15 residues. Deletions cut 2 bases from V and 0 bases from J, with 11 bases between. CDR1 SGDLS and CDR2 YYNGEE come from the germline V gene. The CDR3 sequence is CASSVGGVLNTEAFF. DNA for the CDR3: TGTGCCAGCAGCGTCGGGGGGGTATTGAACACTGAAGCTTTCTTT.

This rearrangement joins TRBV30 to TRBJ2-3, with TRBD2 as a possible D gene (6 bases). Germline V gives CDR1 GTSNPN, CDR2 SVGIG (reference sequence). This CDR3 has 14 residues. The V end lost 0 bases, the J end lost 5 bases, and 12 bases lay between the germline ends. In DNA, the CDR3 is TGTGCCTGGAGTGTAGTGGGGGGTGGAGATACGCAGTATTTT. Its protein product is CAWSVVGGGDTQYF.

This sequence joins TRBV6-6 and TRBJ2-7; D ambiguous. The CDR3 totals 13 residues. Per the germline V gene, CDR1 is MNHNY and CDR2 is SVGAGI (reference sequence). The ends were cut back, 4 bases at V and 4 bases at J, with 11 bases in the middle. Written as DNA, the CDR3 is TGTGCCAGCAGTTTCGACAACGCATACGAGCAGTACTTC. It yields the protein CASSFDNAYEQYF.